This TCR beta chain came from a study of cytomegalovirus exposure and HLA in healthy donors (dated by TCRdb to about 2017). Background on the whole study: According to an earlier analysis of 587 of the donors, about 179 million T cells yielded 100 million or so unique TCR beta sequences and approximately 280 Gb of sequence data. Typing coverage varied by locus: about 629-640 donors for A, B, C, DRB1 and DQB1; around 560 for DQA1; more than 600 for DPA1; more than 450 for DPB1. Rather than using new phenotypic data, the later analysis identified candidate immune exposures from TCR beta sequences and from how often those sequences occurred across donors. To decide whether each TCR beta V gene segment behaved as functional or pseudogenic, an earlier analysis of several hundred of the donors relied on high-throughput TCR beta sequencing. To predict cytomegalovirus infection status, the study combined high-throughput TCR immunosequencing, statistical association of individual TCRs with disease status, and machine learning. Among roughly 400 genotyped donors of the cohort, an average of around 240,000 unique TCR beta nucleotide sequences were sequenced per donor, roughly 18% of them non-productive. The study was designed to test whether signatures of past pathogen exposure could be identified by cataloging public T cell receptors. A handful of DR-DQ haplotypes were handled as single units for association and clustering because linkage in the cohort was strong. An early release covering 550 to 650 HLA-typed donors comprised 300 to 350 gigabases of sequencing data and tens of millions of unique TCR sequences. The T cell repertoires of under 750 subjects were profiled by immunosequencing and related to cytomegalovirus serostatus. Donor age, sex, ethnicity and CMV serostatus were compiled alongside the repertoire data. Of the approximately 400 genotyped donors, around 81% fell in the genetic ancestry cluster associated with self-reported Caucasian donors. Besides the first cohort of 550 to 750 subjects, a separate validation cohort made up of around 120 different subjects was used. HLA typing covered class I and class II loci at four-digit resolution. Genome-wide SNP genotypes for about 65% of the 666 donors were used in a later genetic analysis, which treated that subset as a discovery cohort. Every discovery cohort repertoire had been produced on one sequencing platform. In a later analysis, previously published TCR beta repertoires from 670 or so donors were re-analyzed and high-resolution HLA genotyping was added so that TCR occurrence patterns could be studied. The research as a whole found: In a later analysis, most CMV-associated TCR beta chains were found to appear HLA-restricted, with HLA associations seemingly driven largely by CMV exposure. The classifier was reported to diagnose cytomegalovirus status with high specificity and sensitivity in both the original and validation cohorts. Immune exposure information for the cohort was limited to CMV serostatus. At a false discovery rate of 0.05, a later analysis linked 15,000 to 20,000 TCR beta sequences to specific HLA alleles. According to a later analysis, parvovirus B19, influenza, CMV and Epstein-Barr virus appeared linked to several top co-occurrence clusters. When HLA alleles, especially DR and DQ, strongly co-occurred, TCR associations were difficult to assign to individual alleles. An association between a missense DCLRE1C variant and V-gene and J-gene trimming of TCR beta chains was found in a later genetic analysis and replicated in an independent cohort. This cohort had only TCR beta chains sequenced, and the lack of alpha or paired-chain data limited which features could be detected. HLA typing was unavailable for some donors at each locus, so association tests used only the typed subset. In a later analysis, TCR association rates were found to vary across HLA loci, with the most associated TCRs seen for DRB1 alleles and the fewest for HLA-C alleles. Roughly uniform sequencing depth across donors was assumed in presence/absence analyses, although this assumption may not hold. A group of highly shared sequence variants was considered likely to be a technical artifact of the sequencing pipeline. It was suggested by the authors that the approach could potentially be generalized to other disease states and immunological phenotypes. Most TCR sequences were observed very rarely across donors, whereas some public TCRs were present in many individuals. Linkage disequilibrium might explain the correlated functional status among segregating V segments, but an unknown experimental factor could not be excluded. The earlier analysis of 450 to 700 of the donors excluded 15 to 20 rarely observed V segments, including chromosome 9 orphons, because counts were too low. Three of the identified cytomegalovirus-associated TCR beta chains were confirmed in vitro to be specific for cytomegalovirus antigens. Some IMGT-functional V segments, including TRBV6-2 and TRBV6-3, could not be told apart with the 87-base-pair reads, so those segments were excluded. According to a later genetic analysis, donors in an Asian-associated ancestry cluster had fewer N-insertions in productive TCRs than the approximately 650-donor mean. Compared with equally common non-associated chains, HLA-associated TCR beta chains in a later analysis were more clonally expanded and had lower generation probabilities. In an earlier analysis of 587 of the donors, most TCR beta V segments appeared in productive rearrangements about 87% or about 30% of the time, broadly matching IMGT annotations. In the study, some 160 TCR beta chains were listed as associated with cytomegalovirus. A further reported finding was that TCR beta sequences accurately predicted the HLA-A and HLA-B alleles for most subjects in the first cohort.

The germline V end is reduced by 6 bases and the J end by 5 bases; junction bases left unmatched: 9. The CDR3, cysteine through phenylalanine, is 14 amino acids long. The CDR3 DNA has 42 bases and is translated from base 1. The germline V gene supplies CDR1 ENHRY and CDR2 SYGVKD. In total, 630 or so healthy bone marrow donors made up the cohort. At the time of sampling, every cohort member was nominally healthy, though immune exposures that went unrecorded were likely present. The donor tested CMV seronegative and was one of the 352 seronegative cohort members. Every donor gave a peripheral blood sample, and the peripheral blood mononuclear cells from that sample were used for TCR beta sequencing. The Qiagen DNeasy Blood Extraction Kit was used to extract genomic DNA from the blood cell samples. For this clone: Its target antigen remains unknown. Base qualities are not at hand, and no much larger clone is one base apart.

The library was built by means of the immunoSEQ multiplex PCR assay. For the multiplex PCR, a mixture combining 60 forward primers for TCR Vbeta segments and 13 reverse primers for TCR Jbeta segments was used. The CDR3 region of rearranged TCR beta genes was amplified from genomic DNA by a multiplex PCR assay. On the Illumina HiSeq System, the amplified TCR beta libraries were sequenced as 87-base-pair reads. The study's own analysis went as follows. In a later analysis, roughly 80 million unique TCR beta chains were counted across the 500 to 850 repertoires, and roughly 11 million of these chains were shared by at least two donors. Raw reads were error-corrected and collapsed into unique sequences by a nearest-neighbor algorithm in which closely related sequences were merged to remove PCR and sequencing errors. V, D and J gene segments were assigned by aligning CDR3 sequences to IMGT reference sequences. For a sequence to be retained, a match of at least six nucleotides was required to both a V gene segment and a J gene segment. Rearrangements were classified as productive when the CDR3 lacked stop codons and remained in frame with V and J, and all other rearrangements were classified as non-productive. Following IMGT convention, CDR3 was defined as the stretch from the second conserved V-encoded cysteine to the conserved J-encoded phenylalanine. In an earlier analysis of 587 of the donors, sequences lacking an unambiguous match to a single V gene segment were excluded. An earlier analysis of several hundred of the donors classified V segments as functional when productive rearrangements were above 56.7% and as segregating when the standard deviation between donors was above 5%. A statistical classification framework was built to diagnose cytomegalovirus status from the catalog of TCR beta chain sequences. V and J gene assignment, in a later analysis, came from comparing TCR nucleotide sequences with IMGT/GENE-DB human TR gene sequences. In a later analysis, CDR3 sequences and most-parsimonious VDJ recombination scenarios were assigned using the TCRdist pipeline. In a later analysis, every TCR beta chain was defined by the combination of its CDR3 amino acid sequence and its V-gene family, and reads without a unique V-gene family were dropped. In a later analysis, fewer than 650 highly shared, low-generation-probability nucleotide sequences were removed to address suspected cross-contamination and a sequencing artifact. In a later analysis, a clonal expansion index for each public chain was calculated from normalized within-repertoire ranks of inferred template counts. In a later analysis, generation probabilities were computed using a VDJ recombination model fitted to out-of-frame rearrangements, and the results were checked against IGoR. In a later analysis, TCR-TCR, TCR-HLA and TCR-CMV co-occurrence was scored with hypergeometric tests, and a repertoire-size bias correction was applied to TCR pairs. A later analysis estimated false discovery rates by permuting HLA or CMV assignments 20 times. In a later analysis, co-occurring TCRs were grouped with DBSCAN, and TCRdist sequence similarity was added when clustering was performed within HLA-allele-positive subsets. Co-occurrence clustering excluded repertoires with fewer than 30,000 or more than 120,000 public chains, plus five with anomalous nucleotide sharing. Here the immuneACCESS table is served through TCRdb, limited to in-frame sequences with V and J called. Missing clones are a known gap in these copies; in checked studies unresolved V genes cover under half, and the rest lacks a known reason. V, J and clone size are those of that table, while D and trimming were read from the DNA. The sample table lists about 110,000 clones, 60% to 80% of them with a count of one. The ten largest clones add up to about 0.84% of the sample.

Recombination connected TRBV10-3 to TRBJ2-5; TRBD1 fits 7 bases in the junction. The source of this sequence is a boy aged 10-17 years in good health and CMV-seronegative. The source material was PBMCs. The nucleotide sequence reads as follows: TGTGCCATCAGCGACAGGGTCGGAGGCGAGACCCAGTACTTC. It translates to CAISDRVGGETQYF.